The 6 T cell receptor beta chains in this list originate from one sample, sequenced in a study of T cells after yellow fever vaccination. One entry per CDR3 protein results from TCRdb running MiXCR on the 5' RACE reads. The sample includes some 70,000 distinct CDR3 sequences, 5% to 8% of them seen just once. Sequencing used CD8+ T cells sorted from PBMCs, obtained around 45 days after the first yellow fever vaccination. All receptors derive from a man between 18 and 35 years old who received the YFV17D yellow fever vaccine.

The chain carries TRBV20-1 and TRBJ2-3, with 10 bases identical to TRBD2. The CDR3 is 15 amino acids. Germline V gene data show CDR1 as DFQATT and CDR2 as SNEGSKA (reference sequence). Germline trimming cut 0 bases from V and 3 bases from J; bases unmatched to any gene: 3. CDR3 DNA sequence: TGCAGTGCTAGAGAAGCGGGGGGGCGGACAGATACGCAGTATTTT. This gives the protein CSAREAGGRTDTQYF.

The rearrangement links TRBV4-1 to TRBJ1-5, with a possible D match to TRBD1 (5 bases). The CDR3 is 15 residues long. The germline V and J ends were trimmed by 4 bases and 2 bases, with 12 bases remaining between them. Germline CDR1 is MGHRA and CDR2 is YSYEKL. CDR3 sequence reads: CASSLRRDGNQPQHF. The CDR3 bases are TGCGCCAGCAGCCTCCGGAGGGACGGCAATCAGCCCCAGCATTTT.

The V call is TRBV6-5, the J call TRBJ2-7; no reliable D call. Germline values: CDR1 MNHEY, CDR2 SVGAGI. The CDR3 extends over 12 amino acids. V was pared by 0 bases and J by 10 bases, with 10 bases between. CDR3 protein: CASSYSLGPQYF. CDR3 DNA sequence: TGTGCCAGCAGTTACTCGCTGGGCCCCCAGTACTTC.

This rearrangement joins TRBV7-2 to TRBJ1-5, with D hard to call. From germline, CDR1 is SGHTA and CDR2 FQGNSA. The CDR3 totals 12 residues. V dropped 5 bases and J dropped 6 bases, with 8 bases sitting between them. The CDR3 is CASSRQIQPQHF. The CDR3 nucleotides are TGTGCCAGCAGCCGGCAAATTCAGCCCCAGCATTTT.

V usage is TRBV6-5 and J usage is TRBJ1-2; D uncertain. This CDR3 spans 12 amino acids. Germline V gives CDR1 MNHEY, CDR2 SVGAGI. The V end lost 2 bases, the J end lost 7 bases, and 8 bases lay between the germline ends. The CDR3 bases are TGTGCCAGCAGTTACGCTAGGGTTGGCTACACCTTC. Translating gives CASSYARVGYTF.

The chain uses TRBV7-9 and TRBJ2-5; 8 bases align to TRBD1. Looked up from germline, CDR1 is SEHNR and CDR2 is FQNEAQ (reference sequence). Trimming at V came to 5 bases and at J to 4 bases, leaving 12 bases not matched to a gene. This CDR3 contains 16 residues. The CDR3 sequence: CASSLSTTGARETQYF. CDR3 bases: TGTGCCAGCAGCCTATCCACGACAGGGGCACGAGAGACCCAGTACTTC.